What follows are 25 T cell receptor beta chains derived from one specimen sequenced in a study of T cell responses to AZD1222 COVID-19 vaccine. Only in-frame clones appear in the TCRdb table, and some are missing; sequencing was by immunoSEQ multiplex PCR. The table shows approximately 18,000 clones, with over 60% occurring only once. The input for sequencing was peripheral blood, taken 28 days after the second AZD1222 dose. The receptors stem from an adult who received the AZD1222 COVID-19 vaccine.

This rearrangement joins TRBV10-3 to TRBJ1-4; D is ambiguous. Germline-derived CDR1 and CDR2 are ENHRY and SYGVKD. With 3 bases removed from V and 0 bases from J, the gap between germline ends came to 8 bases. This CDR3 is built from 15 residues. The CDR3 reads CAISDSGATNEKLFF. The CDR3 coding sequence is TGTGCCATCAGTGATTCAGGAGCAACTAATGAAAAACTGTTTTTT.

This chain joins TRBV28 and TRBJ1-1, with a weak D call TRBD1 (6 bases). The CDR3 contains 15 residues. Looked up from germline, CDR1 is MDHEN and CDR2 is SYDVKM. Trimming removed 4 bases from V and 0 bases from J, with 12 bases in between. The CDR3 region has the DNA TGTGCCAGCAGTTCCGGCGGGGGCATGAACACTGAAGCTTTCTTT. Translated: CASSSGGGMNTEAFF.

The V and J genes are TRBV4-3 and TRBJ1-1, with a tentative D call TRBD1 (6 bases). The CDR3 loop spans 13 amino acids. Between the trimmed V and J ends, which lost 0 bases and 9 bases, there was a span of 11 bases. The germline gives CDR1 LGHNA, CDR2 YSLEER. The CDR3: CASSQETGNKAFF. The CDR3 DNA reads TGCGCCAGCAGCCAAGAAACAGGGAATAAAGCTTTCTTT.

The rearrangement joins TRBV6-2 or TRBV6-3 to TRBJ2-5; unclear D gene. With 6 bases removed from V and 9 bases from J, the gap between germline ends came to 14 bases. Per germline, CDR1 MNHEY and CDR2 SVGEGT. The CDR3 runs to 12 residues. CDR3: CASSHGGGSQYF. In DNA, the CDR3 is TGTGCCAGCAGCCACGGTGGTGGGTCCCAGTACTTC.

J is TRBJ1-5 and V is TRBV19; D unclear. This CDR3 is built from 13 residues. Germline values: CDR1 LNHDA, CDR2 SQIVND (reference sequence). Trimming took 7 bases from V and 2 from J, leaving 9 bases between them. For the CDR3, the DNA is TGTGCCAGTAACGCCCGCGGCAATCAGCCCCAGCATTTT. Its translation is CASNARGNQPQHF.

In DNA form, the CDR3 reads TGTGCCAGCTCACCGACAGGGGATCGGCATAATTCACCCCTCCACTTT. This translates into CASSPTGDRHNSPLHF. This sequence joins TRBV18 and TRBJ1-6, with 8 bases that match TRBD1. This CDR3 contains 16 residues. V lost 3 bases to trimming and J lost 5 bases; unmatched junction nucleotides: 6. CDR1 and CDR2 (germline): KGHSH, LQKENI.

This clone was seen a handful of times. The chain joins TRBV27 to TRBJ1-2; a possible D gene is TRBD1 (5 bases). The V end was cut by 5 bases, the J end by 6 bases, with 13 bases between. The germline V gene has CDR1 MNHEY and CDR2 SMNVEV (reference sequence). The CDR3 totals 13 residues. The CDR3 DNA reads TGTGCCAGCAGTCTGGGACCGGCACATGGCTACACCTTC. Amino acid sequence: CASSLGPAHGYTF.

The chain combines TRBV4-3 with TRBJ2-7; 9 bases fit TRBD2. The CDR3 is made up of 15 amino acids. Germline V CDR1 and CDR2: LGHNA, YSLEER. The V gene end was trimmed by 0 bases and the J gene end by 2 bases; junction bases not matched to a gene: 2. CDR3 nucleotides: TGCGCCAGCAGCCAAGAGGCTAGCGGGGCCTACGAGCAGTACTTC. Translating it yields CASSQEASGAYEQYF.

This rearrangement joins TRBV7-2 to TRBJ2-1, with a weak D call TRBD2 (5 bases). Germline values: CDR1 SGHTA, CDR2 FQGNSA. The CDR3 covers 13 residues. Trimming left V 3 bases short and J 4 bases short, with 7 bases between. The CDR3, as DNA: TGTGCCAGCAGCTTGGGAGAGTACAATGAGCAGTTCTTC. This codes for CASSLGEYNEQFF.

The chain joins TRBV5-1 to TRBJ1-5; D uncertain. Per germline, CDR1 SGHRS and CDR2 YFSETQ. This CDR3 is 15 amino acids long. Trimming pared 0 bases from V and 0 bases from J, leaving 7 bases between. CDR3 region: CASSLVLYSNQPQHF. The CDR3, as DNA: TGCGCCAGCAGCTTGGTCCTATATAGCAATCAGCCCCAGCATTTT.

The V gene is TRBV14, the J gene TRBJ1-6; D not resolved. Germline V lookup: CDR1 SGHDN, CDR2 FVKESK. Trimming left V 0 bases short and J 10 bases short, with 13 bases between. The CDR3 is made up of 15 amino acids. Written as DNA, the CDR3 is TGTGCCAGCAGCCAAGACCGGGCTTATGCGTCACCCCTCCACTTT. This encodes CASSQDRAYASPLHF.

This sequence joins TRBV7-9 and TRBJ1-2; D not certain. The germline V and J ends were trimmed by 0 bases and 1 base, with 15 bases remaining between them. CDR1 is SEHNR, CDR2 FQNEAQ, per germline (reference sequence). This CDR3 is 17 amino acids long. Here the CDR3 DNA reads TGTGCCAGCAGCTTAGCGCTGGCGGCCCCTAATAACTATGGCTACACCTTC. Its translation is CASSLALAAPNNYGYTF.

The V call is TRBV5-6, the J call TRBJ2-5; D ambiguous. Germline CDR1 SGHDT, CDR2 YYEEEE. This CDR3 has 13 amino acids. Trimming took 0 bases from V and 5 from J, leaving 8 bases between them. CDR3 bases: TGTGCCAGCAGCTTGGGGGCTCCGGAGACCCAGTACTTC. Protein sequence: CASSLGAPETQYF.

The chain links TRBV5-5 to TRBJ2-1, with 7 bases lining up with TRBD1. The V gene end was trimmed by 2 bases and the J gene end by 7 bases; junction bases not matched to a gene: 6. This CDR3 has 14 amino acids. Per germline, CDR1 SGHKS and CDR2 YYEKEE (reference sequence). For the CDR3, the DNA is TGTGCCAGCAGCTTATTCATACAGGGGAATGAGCAGTTCTTC. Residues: CASSLFIQGNEQFF.

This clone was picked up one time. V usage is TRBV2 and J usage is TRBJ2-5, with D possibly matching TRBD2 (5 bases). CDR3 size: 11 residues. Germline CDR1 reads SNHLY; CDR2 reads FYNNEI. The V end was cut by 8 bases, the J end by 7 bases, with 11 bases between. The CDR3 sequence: CASGPAGTQYF. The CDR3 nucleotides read TGTGCCAGCGGGCCGGCGGGGACCCAGTACTTC.

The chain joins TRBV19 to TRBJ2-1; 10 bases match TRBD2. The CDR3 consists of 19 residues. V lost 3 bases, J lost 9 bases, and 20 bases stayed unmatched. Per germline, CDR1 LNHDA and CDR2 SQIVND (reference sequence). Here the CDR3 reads CASSMLSGGAIPRGGEQFF. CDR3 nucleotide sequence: TGTGCCAGTAGTATGTTGAGCGGGGGGGCGATACCTCGAGGCGGTGAGCAGTTCTTC.

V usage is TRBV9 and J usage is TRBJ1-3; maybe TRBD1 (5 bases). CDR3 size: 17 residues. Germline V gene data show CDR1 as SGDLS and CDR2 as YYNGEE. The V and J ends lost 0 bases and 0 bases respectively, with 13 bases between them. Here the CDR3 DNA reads TGTGCCAGCAGCGTAGGTAGAGGGGCAGCCTCTGGAAACACCATATATTTT. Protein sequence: CASSVGRGAASGNTIYF.

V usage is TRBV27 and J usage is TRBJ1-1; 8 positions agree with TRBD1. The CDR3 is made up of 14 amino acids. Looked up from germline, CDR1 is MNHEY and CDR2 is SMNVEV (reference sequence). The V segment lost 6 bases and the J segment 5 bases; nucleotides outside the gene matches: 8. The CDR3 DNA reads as TGTGCCAGCAGCCAGGACAGGGTTCGAACTGAAGCTTTCTTT. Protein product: CASSQDRVRTEAFF.

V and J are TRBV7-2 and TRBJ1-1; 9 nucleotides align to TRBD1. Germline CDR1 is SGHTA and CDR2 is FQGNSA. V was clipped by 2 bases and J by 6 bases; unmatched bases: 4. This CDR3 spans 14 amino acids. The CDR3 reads CASSLSDRGSEAFF. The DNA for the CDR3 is TGTGCCAGCAGCTTATCGGACAGGGGATCTGAAGCTTTCTTT.

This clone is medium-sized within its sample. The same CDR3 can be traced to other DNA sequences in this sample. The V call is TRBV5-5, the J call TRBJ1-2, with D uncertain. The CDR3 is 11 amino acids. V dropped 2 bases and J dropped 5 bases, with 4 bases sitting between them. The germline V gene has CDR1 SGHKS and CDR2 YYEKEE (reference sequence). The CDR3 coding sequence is TGTGCCAGCAGCTTTTTATATGGCTACACCTTC. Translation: CASSFLYGYTF.

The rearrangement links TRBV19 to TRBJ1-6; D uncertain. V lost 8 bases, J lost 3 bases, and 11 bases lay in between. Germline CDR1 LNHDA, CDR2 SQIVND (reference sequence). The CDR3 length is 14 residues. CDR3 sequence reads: CASRARDYNSPLHF. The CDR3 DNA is TGTGCCAGTCGAGCCCGGGACTATAATTCACCCCTCCACTTT.

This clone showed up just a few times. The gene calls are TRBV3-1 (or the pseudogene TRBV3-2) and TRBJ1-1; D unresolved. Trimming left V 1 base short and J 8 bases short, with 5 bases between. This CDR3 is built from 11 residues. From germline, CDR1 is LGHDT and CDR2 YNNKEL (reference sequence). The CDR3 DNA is TGTGCCAGCAGCCAAGGGAACGAAGCTTTCTTT. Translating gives CASSQGNEAFF.

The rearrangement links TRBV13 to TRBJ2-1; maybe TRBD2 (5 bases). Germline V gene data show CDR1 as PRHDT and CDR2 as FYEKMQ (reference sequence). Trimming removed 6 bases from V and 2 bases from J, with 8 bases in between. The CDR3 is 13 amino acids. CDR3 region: CASRAGTYNEQFF. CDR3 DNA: TGTGCCAGCAGAGCCGGGACCTACAATGAGCAGTTCTTC.

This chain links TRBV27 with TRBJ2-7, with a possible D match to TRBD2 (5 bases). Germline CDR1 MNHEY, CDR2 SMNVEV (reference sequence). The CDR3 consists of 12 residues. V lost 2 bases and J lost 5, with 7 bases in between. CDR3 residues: CASSLLGDEQYF. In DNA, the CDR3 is TGTGCCAGCAGTTTACTCGGGGACGAGCAGTACTTC.

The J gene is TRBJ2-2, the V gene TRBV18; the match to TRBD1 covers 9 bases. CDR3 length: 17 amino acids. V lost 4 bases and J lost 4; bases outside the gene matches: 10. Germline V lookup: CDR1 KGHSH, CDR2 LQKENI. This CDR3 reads CASSRWGQGSTTGELFF. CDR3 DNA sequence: TGTGCCAGCTCACGTTGGGGACAGGGCTCGACCACCGGGGAGCTGTTTTTT.